This TCR beta chain emerged from a study of patients and donors after allogeneic stem cell transplantation (dated by TCRdb to about 2020). Receptor libraries were prepared by RT-PCR. The listed sequencing device is NextSeq 550. In-frame beta chains were kept once TCRdb had trimmed the public reads at Q25 with fastp and called clones with MiXCR. All rows with the same CDR3 protein become a single entry with the most common DNA and genes. The sample profile shows more than 55,000 distinct CDR3 sequences; about an eighth of them were found once. Approximately 32% of the sample belongs to the ten largest clones. This clonotype has ten or more counts. Which antigen it targets is not known. Base-call qualities are not available, and no considerably larger clone is one nucleotide away. In the germline V gene, CDR1 corresponds to SQVTM and CDR2 to ANQGSEA. Trimming costs V 5 bases and J 5 bases, and their ends lie 9 bases apart. From the cysteine up to the phenylalanine, the CDR3 has a length of 12 residues. Here the CDR3 DNA is all that survives: 36 bases in frame from base 1.

This TCR derives from a human donor who was either an allogeneic HSCT recipient or a stem cell or donor lymphocyte infusion donor (not recorded which). It is not recorded whose cells these are; they may come from a transplant donor. In this chain, TRBV29-1 is recombined with TRBJ1-4; the D gene identity is not certain. The sample taken for sequencing was blood, either unsorted or a sorted T cell fraction (not recorded which). The CDR3 is CSVLDGNEKLFF. The DNA is as follows: TGCAGCGTTTTGGACGGGAATGAAAAACTGTTTTTT.